The next 12 T cell receptor beta chains were all read from a single sample in a study of tissue T cells after allogeneic stem cell transplantation. The time point is: mouse harvest day 14 after allogeneic transplant. Tail vein injection delivered 10^7 T-cell-depleted bone marrow cells and 10^6 splenic CD5+ T cells. Libraries were prepared by immunoSEQ multiplex PCR; TCRdb keeps only in-frame clonotypes and omits some of them. The sample carries under 8,000 clones, around 34% recorded once. The sample comprised skin. These receptors originate from a female BALB/c mouse given C57BL/6 T cells with graft-versus-host disease after an allogeneic hematopoietic cell transplant.

Notes on this clone: Gene names follow the mouse nomenclature. The CDR3 end lies 1 residue beyond the end of the read and is filled in from the germline J gene. The chain employs TRBV3 and TRBJ2-3, with D maybe TRBD2 (6 bases). CDR1 is SNHLY and CDR2 is FYNGKV in the germline V gene (reference sequence). The germline V and J ends were trimmed by 5 bases and 0 bases, with 12 bases remaining between them. CDR3 length: 15 amino acids. This CDR3 reads CASSPPGTSAETLYF. The sequenced CDR3 bases are TGTGCCAGCAGCCCCCCGGGGACTAGTGCAGAAACGCTGTAT.

Of note for this clone: Germline and genes here are mouse. The missing CDR3 end, 1 residue past where the read stops, is filled in from the germline J gene. V gene TRBV12-2 combines with J gene TRBJ2-5; TRBD2 matches at 8 bases. Germline loops: CDR1 SGHLS, CDR2 HYDKME. After removal of 0 bases from V and 5 bases from J, the junction contained 6 bases not matched to a gene. The CDR3 length is 15 residues. CDR3 DNA (partial): TGTGCCAGCTCTCTCGAGGGGGGGCGGGGAGACACCCAGTAC. Encoded protein: CASSLEGGRGDTQY. The CDR3 reads in full as CASSLEGGRGDTQYF.

By sample share, this clone is medium-sized. Gene names and germline match the mouse. The read terminates 1 residue before the CDR3 end, so the remaining end is supplied by the germline J gene. The genes are TRBV26 and TRBJ2-2; TRBD1 matches 11 bases. Germline V lookup: CDR1 KGHPV, CDR2 FQNQEV (reference sequence). The junction had 0 bases not matched to a gene; V was cut back by 2 bases and J by 4 bases. The length of the CDR3 is 15 residues. The sequenced CDR3 bases are TGTGCCAGCAGTCTGGGACAGGGGGCCACCGGGCAGCTCTAC. This codes for CASSLGQGATGQLY. The CDR3 in its entirety is CASSLGQGATGQLYF.

By its share, this clone is medium-sized. Germline and genes here are mouse. The read is 1 residue too short to cover the CDR3 end, so that end is filled in from the germline J gene. This chain links TRBV26 with TRBJ1-3; D is uncertain. CDR1 is KGHPV and CDR2 is FQNQEV in the germline V gene (reference sequence). The CDR3 extends over 14 amino acids. V lost 2 bases and J 1 base, leaving 6 bases between the germline ends. The part of the CDR3 DNA that was read is TGTGCCAGCAGTCTGCAGGACTCTGGAAATACGCTCTAT. Protein product: CASSLQDSGNTLY. In full, the CDR3 is CASSLQDSGNTLYF.

There are a few counts of this clone. Gene labels here are mouse ones. The read terminates 1 residue before the CDR3 end, so the remaining end is supplied by the germline J gene. V gene TRBV5 combines with J gene TRBJ2-7, with TRBD2 matching 9 bases. V gave up 0 bases and J gave up 7 bases; unmatched junction bases: 4. There are 14 residues in the CDR3. Germline CDR1 LGHNA, CDR2 YNLKQL (reference sequence). CDR3 DNA, as far as it was read: TGTGCCAGCAGCCAAGATGGGGGGGCGCGAGAACAGTAC. Translated: CASSQDGGAREQY. The CDR3, in full, reads CASSQDGGAREQYF.

Note on this clone: Gene names and germline match the mouse. The read gets to within 1 residue of the CDR3 end, and the germline J gene fills in the rest. J is TRBJ2-7 and V is TRBV3; 11 positions match TRBD2. From germline, CDR1 is SNHLY and CDR2 FYNGKV (reference sequence). Losses at the gene ends were 4 bases for V and 4 bases for J; bases not matched to a gene: 3. The CDR3 length is 14 residues. CDR3 in amino acids: CASSSRLGGYEQYF. Partial CDR3 DNA: TGTGCCAGCAGCTCGAGACTGGGGGGGTATGAACAGTAC.

Worth noting for this clone: Germline and genes here are mouse. The read halts 1 residue ahead of the CDR3 end, with the missing end drawn from the germline J gene. The gene calls are TRBV14 and TRBJ1-2, with D maybe TRBD1 (5 bases). Per germline, CDR1 SGHDT and CDR2 FRDEAV. V was pared by 2 bases and J by 2 bases, with 7 bases between. The length of the CDR3 is 13 residues. CDR3 in amino acids: CASSFGGNSDYTF. The sequenced CDR3 bases are TGTGCCAGCAGTTTTGGGGGGAACTCCGACTACACC.

This clone has a handful of counts. Germline and genes here are mouse. Coverage ceases 1 residue before the CDR3 finishes, and the germline J gene fills in the end. V is TRBV12-1 and J is TRBJ2-5; unclear D gene. In germline, CDR1 is SGHSN, CDR2 HYEKVE. V lost 4 bases, J lost 3 bases, and 10 bases lay in between. The CDR3 sequence is 13 residues long. CDR3 loop: CASSPGWQDTQYF. The sequenced part of the CDR3 DNA is TGTGCCAGCTCCCCTGGATGGCAAGACACCCAGTAC.

Concerning this clone: Genes here carry mouse names. The read stops 1 residue short of the end of the CDR3; the missing end is completed from the germline J gene. The rearrangement joins TRBV26 to TRBJ1-4; 12 bases match TRBD1. This CDR3 is 17 amino acids long. The trim removed 6 bases at V and 3 bases at J, leaving 8 bases unmatched. Germline values: CDR1 KGHPV, CDR2 FQNQEV (reference sequence). CDR3 DNA, as far as it was read: TGTGCCAGCAGCGATCCCGGGACAGGGGGCGCCAACGAAAGATTATTT. Its translation is CASSDPGTGGANERLF. Given in full, the CDR3 is CASSDPGTGGANERLFF.

To note about this clone: Each gene name is a mouse one. The CDR3 end is not reached by the read, which stops 1 residue before it; the germline J gene fills it in. The V gene is TRBV5, the J gene TRBJ2-3, with TRBD1 identical over 7 bases. J lost 0 bases, V lost 3 bases, and 3 bases had no gene match. This CDR3 comprises 15 residues. CDR1 and CDR2 (germline): LGHNA, YNLKQL (reference sequence). CDR3 bases read: TGTGCCAGCAGCCAGGGACAGAATAGTGCAGAAACGCTGTAT. This codes for CASSQGQNSAETLY. The whole CDR3 sequence reads CASSQGQNSAETLYF.

Worth noting for this clone: Mouse gene names and germline throughout. The read finishes 1 residue shy of the CDR3 end, and the germline J gene is used to complete it. This chain uses TRBV1 with TRBJ1-6, with TRBD1 as a possible D gene (6 bases). TRBJ1-6 is sorted into the ORF group, with uncertain function. The CDR3 is made up of 14 amino acids. V shed 0 bases and J shed 11 bases, with 11 bases lying between them. The germline gives CDR1 NSQYPW, CDR2 LRSPGD (reference sequence). The DNA read from the CDR3 is TGCACCTGCAGTGCAGATCTGGGGGCGACGCCCCTCTAC. Translation gives CTCSADLGATPLY. The entire CDR3 protein is CTCSADLGATPLYF.

This clone has just a few counts. The germline and genes are mouse ones. The read terminates 1 residue before the CDR3 end, so the remaining end is supplied by the germline J gene. The gene calls are TRBV3 and TRBJ2-1; tentatively, D is TRBD1 (7 bases). The germline CDR1 and CDR2 sequences are SNHLY and FYNGKV (reference sequence). CDR3 size: 13 residues. The V gene lost 5 bases and the J gene lost 6 bases, with 11 bases spanning the gap. The CDR3 here is CASSPRGVAEQFF. The part of the CDR3 DNA that was read is TGTGCCAGCAGCCCCAGGGGGGTTGCTGAGCAGTTC.